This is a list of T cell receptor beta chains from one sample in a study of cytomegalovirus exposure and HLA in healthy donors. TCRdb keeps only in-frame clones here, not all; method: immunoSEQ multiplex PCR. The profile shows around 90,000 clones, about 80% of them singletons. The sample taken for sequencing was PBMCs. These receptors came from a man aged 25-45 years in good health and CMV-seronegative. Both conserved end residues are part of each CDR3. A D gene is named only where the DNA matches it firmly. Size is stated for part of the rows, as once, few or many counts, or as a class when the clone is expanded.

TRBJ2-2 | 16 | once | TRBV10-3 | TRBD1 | TGTGCCATCAGTGCTCACGGGACAGGGGATGCCGGGGAGCTGTTTTTT | CAISAHGTGDAGELFF
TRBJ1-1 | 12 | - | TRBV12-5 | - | TGTGCTAGTGGTTTGATCCCGGCTGAAGCTTTCTTT | CASGLIPAEAFF
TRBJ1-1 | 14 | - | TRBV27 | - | TGTGCCAGCAGCATTGATGGCCCCACCACTGAAGCTTTCTTT | CASSIDGPTTEAFF
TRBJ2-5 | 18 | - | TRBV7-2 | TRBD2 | TGTGCCAGCAGCTTAGAGTCCAGAATGGCGGGGGGGCTGGAGACCCAGTACTTC | CASSLESRMAGGLETQYF
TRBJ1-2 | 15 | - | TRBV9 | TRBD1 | TGTGCCAGCAGTCAACAGGGGACCTCGAACTATGGCTACACCTTC | CASSQQGTSNYGYTF
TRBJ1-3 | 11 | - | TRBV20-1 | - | TGCAGTGCCTACTCTGGAAACACCATATATTTT | CSAYSGNTIYF
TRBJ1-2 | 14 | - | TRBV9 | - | TGTGCCAGCAGCGGGCAAGGAGGGACCTATGGCTACACCTTC | CASSGQGGTYGYTF
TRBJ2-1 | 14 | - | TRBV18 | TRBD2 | TGTGCCAGCGCCACTCTAGCGGGCGACAATGAGCAGTTCTTC | CASATLAGDNEQFF
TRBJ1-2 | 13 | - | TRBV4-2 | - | TGTGCCAGCAGCCAAGCGAGGACAGATGGCTACACCTTC | CASSQARTDGYTF
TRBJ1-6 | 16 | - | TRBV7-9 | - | TGTGCCAGCAGTTCGAGAGAGCTTGGGGGGAATTCACCCCTCCACTTT | CASSSRELGGNSPLHF
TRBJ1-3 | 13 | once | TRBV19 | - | TGTGCCAGTAGTATAGCTCCTGGAAACACCATATATTTT | CASSIAPGNTIYF
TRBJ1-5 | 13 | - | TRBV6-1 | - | TGTGCCAGCGGGGCAGGTAGTAGTCAGCCCCAGCATTTT | CASGAGSSQPQHF
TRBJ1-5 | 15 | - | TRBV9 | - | TGTGCCAGCAGCGTAAGCGGTGGGAGCAATCAGCCCCAGCATTTT | CASSVSGGSNQPQHF
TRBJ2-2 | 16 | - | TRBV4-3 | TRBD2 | TGCGCCAGCAGCCAAGTGGGCGCGGGGGGGGCCGGGGAGCTGTTTTTT | CASSQVGAGGAGELFF
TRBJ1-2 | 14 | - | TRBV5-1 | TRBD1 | TGCGCCAGCAGCAAGGGGGCGGATAATTATGGCTACACCTTC | CASSKGADNYGYTF
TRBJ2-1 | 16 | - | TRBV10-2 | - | TGCGCCAGCAGTGAGATTGGGGCCCCGGGGGTGGATGAGCAGTTCTTC | CASSEIGAPGVDEQFF
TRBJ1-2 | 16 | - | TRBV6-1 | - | TGTGCCAGCAGTGACGACACGGGACACCTAAACTATGGCTACACCTTC | CASSDDTGHLNYGYTF
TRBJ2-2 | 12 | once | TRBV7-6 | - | TGTGCCAGCAGCTTCCTCCCCGGGGAGCTGTTTTTT | CASSFLPGELFF
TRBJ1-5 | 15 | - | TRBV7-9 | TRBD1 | TGTGCCAGCAGCGGGACAGTCGATAGCAATCAGCCCCAGCATTTT | CASSGTVDSNQPQHF
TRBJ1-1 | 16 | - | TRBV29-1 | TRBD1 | TGCAGCGTTGCTGACAGGGTGGTCTTAAAGAACACTGAAGCTTTCTTT | CSVADRVVLKNTEAFF
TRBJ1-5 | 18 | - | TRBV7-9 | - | TGTGCCAGCAGCTTACCTCGAGCGGTTGGACGGCAAGATCAGCCCCAGCATTTT | CASSLPRAVGRQDQPQHF
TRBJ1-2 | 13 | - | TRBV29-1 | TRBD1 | TGCAGCGACAGACAGGGCTTTTACGATGGCTACACCTTC | CSDRQGFYDGYTF
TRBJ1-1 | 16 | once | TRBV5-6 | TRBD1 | TGTGCCAGCAGCTTGGGCTGGGACAGTCAGAACACTGAAGCTTTCTTT | CASSLGWDSQNTEAFF
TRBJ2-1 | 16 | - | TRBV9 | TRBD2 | TGTGCCAGCAGCGTAGAGGATAGCGGGGGTAGGGATGAGCAGTTCTTC | CASSVEDSGGRDEQFF
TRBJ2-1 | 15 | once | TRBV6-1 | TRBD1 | TGTGCCAGCAGCATTCCCGGGACAGCGTTCAATGAGCAGTTCTTC | CASSIPGTAFNEQFF
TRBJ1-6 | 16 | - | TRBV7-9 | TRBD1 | TGTGCCAGCAGCTTGGGACAGGGGGCCCATAATTCACCCCTCCACTTT | CASSLGQGAHNSPLHF
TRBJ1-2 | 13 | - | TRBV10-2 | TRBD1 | TGCGCCAGCAGCTGGACAGGGGACTATGGCTACACCTTC | CASSWTGDYGYTF
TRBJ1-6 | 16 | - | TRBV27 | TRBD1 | TGTGCCAGCAGTATCCGACCGGGACAGGGGGGTTCACCCCTCCACTTT | CASSIRPGQGGSPLHF
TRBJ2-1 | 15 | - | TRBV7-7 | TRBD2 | TGTGCCAGCAGCTTGGGGGCTAGCGGGGCCAATGAGCAGTTCTTC | CASSLGASGANEQFF
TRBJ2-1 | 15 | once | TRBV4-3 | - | TGCGCCAGCAGCCGCGAGAGGGGGGGCTACAATGAGCAGTTCTTC | CASSRERGGYNEQFF
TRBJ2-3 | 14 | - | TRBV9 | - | TGTGCCAGCAGCGTACTACTCAACACAGATACGCAGTATTTT | CASSVLLNTDTQYF
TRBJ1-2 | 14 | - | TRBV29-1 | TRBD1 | TGCAGCGTTGATCTGGACAGGGGGACCTATGGCTACACCTTC | CSVDLDRGTYGYTF
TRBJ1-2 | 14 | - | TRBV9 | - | TGCGCCAGCAGCGCCTTGGACAGCGGCGATGGCTACACCTTC | CASSALDSGDGYTF
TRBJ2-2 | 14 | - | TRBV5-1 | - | TGCGCCAGCAGCTTGACAGGGAACGCCGGGGAGCTGTTTTTT | CASSLTGNAGELFF
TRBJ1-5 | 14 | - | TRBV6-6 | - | TGTGCCAGCAGCCCCTGGGCAGACAATCAGCCCCAGCATTTT | CASSPWADNQPQHF
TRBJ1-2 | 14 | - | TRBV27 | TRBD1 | TGTGCCAGCAGTTATGGACAGGGGGCAATTGGCTACACCTTC | CASSYGQGAIGYTF
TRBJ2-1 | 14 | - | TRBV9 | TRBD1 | TGTGCCAGCGGCGGGACAGGGGTACCCAATGAGCAGTTCTTC | CASGGTGVPNEQFF
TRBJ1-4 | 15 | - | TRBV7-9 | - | TGTGCCAGCAGCTCGGGGGGCACCTACGGCGAAAAACTGTTTTTT | CASSSGGTYGEKLFF
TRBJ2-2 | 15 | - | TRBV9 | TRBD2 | TGTGCCAGCAGCTTTAGCGGGAGGGATGGCGGGGAGCTGTTTTTT | CASSFSGRDGGELFF
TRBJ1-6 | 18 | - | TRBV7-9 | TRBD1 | TGTGCCAGCAGCTTAGACAGGGGCAAAGGCTCCTATAATTCACCCCTCCACTTT | CASSLDRGKGSYNSPLHF
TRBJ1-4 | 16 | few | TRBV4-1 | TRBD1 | TGCGCCAGCAGCCAAGGACCGCAGGGGGTGAGGGAAAAACTGTTTTTT | CASSQGPQGVREKLFF
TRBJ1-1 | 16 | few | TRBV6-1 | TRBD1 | TGTGCCAGCAGTGAAGCGGCCGTCAGGGGGCGAAGTGAAGCTTTCTTT | CASSEAAVRGRSEAFF
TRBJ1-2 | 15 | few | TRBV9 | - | TGTGCCAGCAGCACCCCGACAGGAAAGGGCTATGGCTACACCTTC | CASSTPTGKGYGYTF
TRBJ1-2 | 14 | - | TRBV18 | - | TGTGCCAGCTCACCACTCTCTACAGGCTATGGCTACACCTTC | CASSPLSTGYGYTF
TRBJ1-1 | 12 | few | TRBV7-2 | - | TGTGCCAGCAGCTTCGACACTTTGGGAGCTTTCTTT | CASSFDTLGAFF
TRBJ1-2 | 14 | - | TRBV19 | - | TGTGCCAGTAGTCCCCGACAGGCCTTCTATGGCTACACCTTC | CASSPRQAFYGYTF
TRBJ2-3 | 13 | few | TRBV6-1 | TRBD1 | TGTGCCAGCACCAGGGACAGGGCAGATACGCAGTATTTT | CASTRDRADTQYF
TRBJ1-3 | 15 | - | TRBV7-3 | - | TGTGCCAGCAGCTTAGACAGCAACTCTGGAAACACCATATATTTT | CASSLDSNSGNTIYF
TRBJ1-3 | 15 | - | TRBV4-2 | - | TGTGCCAGCAGTCAAGACGTATCCTCTGGAAACACCATATATTTT | CASSQDVSSGNTIYF
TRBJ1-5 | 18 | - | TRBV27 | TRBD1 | TGTGCCAGTACGCGCGAGGACAGGGGTCCTTATAGCAATCAGCCCCAGCATTTT | CASTREDRGPYSNQPQHF
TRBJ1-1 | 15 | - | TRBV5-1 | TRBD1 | TGCGCCAGCAGCTCCCTACAGGGGGCAGGCACTGAAGCTTTCTTT | CASSSLQGAGTEAFF
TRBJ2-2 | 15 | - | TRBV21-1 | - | TGTGCCAGCAGCATCCCCGGGGGGCGAACCGGGGAGCTGTTTTTT | CASSIPGGRTGELFF
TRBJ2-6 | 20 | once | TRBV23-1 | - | TGCGCCAGCAGTCAAACAACTCAGGGGCGTCGGAGCTCTGGGGCCAACGTCCTGACTTTC | CASSQTTQGRRSSGANVLTF
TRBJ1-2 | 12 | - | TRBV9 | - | TGTGCCAGCAGCTTGGGGAGCTATGGCTACACCTTC | CASSLGSYGYTF
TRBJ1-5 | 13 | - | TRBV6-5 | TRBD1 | TGTGCCAGCAGTGACAGGGTGGGTCAGCCCCAGCATTTT | CASSDRVGQPQHF
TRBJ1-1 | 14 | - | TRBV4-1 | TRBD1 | TGCGCCAGCAGCCAGCGGACCGGGACAGTAGAAGCTTTCTTT | CASSQRTGTVEAFF
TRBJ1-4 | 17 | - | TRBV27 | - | TGTGCCAGCAGCCGATATAGCCGGAGTGCCCAGGGTGAAAAACTGTTTTTT | CASSRYSRSAQGEKLFF
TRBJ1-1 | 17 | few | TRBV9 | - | TGTGCCAGCCACTCCTCAGGGGTCCAGGTCCCGAACACTGAAGCTTTCTTT | CASHSSGVQVPNTEAFF
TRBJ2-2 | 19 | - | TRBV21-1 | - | TGTGCCAGCCCCGCAAGGGGCGACAGGGATCAACGGTTCGCCGGGGAGCTGTTTTTT | CASPARGDRDQRFAGELFF
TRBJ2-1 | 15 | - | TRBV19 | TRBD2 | TGTGCCAGTAGTGTCCTAGCGGGGAACTACAATGAGCAGTTCTTC | CASSVLAGNYNEQFF